These 10 T cell receptor beta chains share one sample of origin, sequenced in a study of T cell repertoires in cytomegalovirus infection. Using its own MiXCR run on the reads, TCRdb lists one record per CDR3 protein. Here the sample spans about 140,000 distinct CDR3 sequences, about 6% being singletons. Sequencing was carried out using PBMCs. All receptors derive from a human donor in good health (CMV status not recorded). Some clones in this sample may be carry-over from other donors' samples.

This clonotype was counted at least ten times. This chain joins TRBV7-2 and TRBJ2-2; D is ambiguous. This CDR3 is built from 15 residues. Between the trimmed V and J ends, which lost 3 bases and 3 bases, there was a span of 11 bases. In germline, CDR1 is SGHTA, CDR2 FQGNSA. The CDR3 protein is CASSLRKGDTGELFF. DNA of the CDR3: TGTGCCAGCAGCTTGAGGAAAGGTGACACCGGGGAGCTGTTTTTT. The complete variable domain, with remaining parts taken from reference TRBV7-2 and TRBJ2-2, reads GAGVSQSPSNKVTEKGKDVELRCDPISGHTALYWYRQSLGQGLEFLIYFQGNSAPDKSGLPSDRFSAERTGGSVSTLTIQRTQQEDSAVYLCASSLRKGDTGELFFGEGSRLTVL.

This clonotype was seen many times. The gene calls are TRBV27 and TRBJ2-3, with D possibly called TRBD1 or TRBD2 (5 bases each). Germline V gives CDR1 MNHEY, CDR2 SMNVEV (reference sequence). V was clipped by 1 base and J by 3 bases, with 11 bases between them. CDR3 length: 15 residues. The CDR3 is CASSLLGPRTDTQYF. As DNA, the CDR3 is TGTGCCAGCAGTTTATTGGGACCTCGTACAGATACGCAGTATTTT.

This clonotype was seen ten or more times. V and J are TRBV7-2 and TRBJ2-3; no clear D gene. CDR3 length: 14 residues. Germline V lookup: CDR1 SGHTA, CDR2 FQGNSA. The V and J ends lost 3 bases and 0 bases respectively, with 7 bases between them. This CDR3 is CASSFGPSTDTQYF. The DNA for the CDR3 is TGTGCCAGCAGCTTTGGGCCGAGCACAGATACGCAGTATTTT.

J is TRBJ1-5 and V is TRBV28; D gene unclear. The CDR3 contains 13 residues. The germline V and J ends were trimmed by 4 bases and 4 bases, with 8 bases remaining between them. Germline values: CDR1 MDHEN, CDR2 SYDVKM. In DNA form, the CDR3 reads TGTGCCAGCAGTTCTAGGATTAATCAGCCCCAGCATTTT. Translation gives CASSSRINQPQHF. The entire variable domain, with the rest obtained from reference TRBV28 and TRBJ1-5, is as follows: DVKVTQSSRYLVKRTGEKVFLECVQDMDHENMFWYRQDPGLGLRLIYFSYDVKMKEKGDIPEGYSVSREKKERFSLILESASTNQTSMYLCASSSRINQPQHFGDGTRLSIL.

At least ten counts were recorded for this clonotype. The genes are TRBV7-2 and TRBJ2-3; maybe TRBD2 (5 bases). V lost 1 base and J 9 bases, leaving 20 bases between the germline ends. This CDR3 has 16 amino acids. Germline CDR1 is SGHTA and CDR2 is FQGNSA. The CDR3 loop reads CASSLGGPVLAGTQYF. DNA of the CDR3: TGTGCCAGCAGCTTAGGAGGCCCCGTGCTAGCAGGAACGCAGTATTTT.

This clonotype was observed many times. This chain joins TRBV6-6 and TRBJ2-1, with TRBD1 as a possible D gene (7 bases). Between the trimmed V and J ends, which lost 10 bases and 3 bases, there was a span of 16 bases. This CDR3 is 14 amino acids long. Germline V lookup: CDR1 MNHNY, CDR2 SVGAGI (reference sequence). CDR3 in amino acids: CATQGTAVYNEQFF. In nucleotides, the CDR3 is TGTGCCACACAGGGGACTGCCGTCTACAATGAGCAGTTCTTC.

This clonotype appeared many times. This sequence joins TRBV20-1 and TRBJ1-5, with no clear D. The CDR3 is made up of 12 amino acids. In germline, CDR1 is DFQATT, CDR2 SNEGSKA (reference sequence). Trimming stripped 1 base from V and 3 bases from J, with 4 bases between. DNA of the CDR3: TGCAGTGCTAGAGCTAACAATCAGCCCCAGCATTTT. Translation gives CSARANNQPQHF.

V gene TRBV5-1 combines with J gene TRBJ2-7; D may be TRBD1 or TRBD2 (5 bases each). The CDR3 consists of 14 residues. CDR1 and CDR2 from the germline V gene are SGHRS and YFSETQ. Trimming pared 4 bases from V and 5 bases from J, leaving 16 bases between. The CDR3 spells CASSGRGVMDEQYF. CDR3 nucleotide sequence: TGCGCCAGCAGCGGCCGAGGGGTAATGGACGAGCAGTACTTC.

This clonotype was found many times. The chain has TRBV7-9 and TRBJ2-5, with TRBD2 matching 10 bases. Per germline, CDR1 SEHNR and CDR2 FQNEAQ (reference sequence). The V gene end was trimmed by 5 bases and the J gene end by 2 bases; junction bases not matched to a gene: 11. The CDR3 loop spans 17 amino acids. CDR3 region: CASSPHGLAGVQETQYF. The CDR3 DNA reads TGTGCCAGCAGCCCTCACGGGCTAGCGGGAGTTCAAGAGACCCAGTACTTC.

This clonotype has just a few counts. The chain links TRBV3-1 to TRBJ1-1, with a tentative D call TRBD1 (5 bases). V shed 3 bases and J shed 8 bases, with 19 bases lying between them. CDR1 is LGHDT, CDR2 YNNKEL, per germline (reference sequence). The CDR3 sequence is 15 residues long. The CDR3 loop is CASSQVARGFSEAFF. CDR3 sequence (DNA): TGTGCCAGCAGCCAGGTGGCCCGGGGGTTTTCGGAAGCTTTCTTT.